The rows below give T cell receptor beta chains drawn from one sample of a study of blood T cell repertoires in COVID-19. This table comes from immunoSEQ multiplex PCR, and its TCRdb copy is limited to in-frame clones, with some not included. The sample lists fewer than 50,000 clones; roughly 80% were seen once. Material for sequencing was peripheral blood. Receptors were obtained from a human donor in a cohort sampled during active COVID-19. The conserved cysteine and the conserved F or W are not part of the CDR3 here. The D gene is left open where the match is weak.

d_call v_call cdr3_aa
TRBD1 TRBV5-1 ASSQTGDSYNEQF
TRBD2 TRBV7-8 ASTEVAGYTGELF
- TRBV14 ASSPIGQGLSYEQY
TRBD2 TRBV7-7 ASSHGAIAGTNTGELF
- TRBV3-1/TRBV3-2 ASSQGALDFPYEQY
TRBD2 TRBV7-8 ASSLEGSSGFLGSSYNEQF
TRBD2 TRBV5-4 ASSLGAGPYEQY
TRBD1 TRBV20-1 SASYRGRKRSYNEQF
TRBD2 TRBV7-8 ASSLRGLAGGEGTQY
- TRBV28 ASWGVNQPQH
TRBD2 TRBV29-1 SVSLGLGNEQF
TRBD1 TRBV28 ASRRGTAEAF
TRBD2 TRBV24-1 ATSDPGRELSNEQF
- TRBV29-1 SARSDWEAF
TRBD2 TRBV28 ASSLPGGGEGVETQY
TRBD1 TRBV24-1 ATSANGQGRAEQF
TRBD2 TRBV19 ASSIGLAGVLAGELF
TRBD2 TRBV18 ASSPPGLADYGELF
- TRBV2 ATANRATGHYGYT
- TRBV30 AWGEDSGNTIY
TRBD2 TRBV7-9 ASSLAASGSPRF
- TRBV12-3/TRBV12-4 ASSPQGYGYT
- TRBV28 ASRKQGVNQPQH
TRBD1 TRBV7-2 ASSLRQGASEQY
TRBD1 TRBV7-9 ASSYQGAAGNTIY
TRBD2 TRBV7-8 ASSPRASGSHEQF
TRBD2 TRBV5-8 ASSWAGTSGSWGQETQY
- TRBV28 ASAGQSHEQY
TRBD1 TRBV27 ASSRQGAETQY
- TRBV6-5 ATGRTGGNTIY
- TRBV28 ASSPMRADEKLF
TRBD1 TRBV18 ASSLDRGRSNQPQH
TRBD1 TRBV30 AWPYRGPGCCTIY
TRBD1 TRBV5-1 ASSGGGTGQHEQY
- TRBV30 AWSVGGTPARELF
TRBD1 TRBV27 ASTPDRVPSGANVLT
TRBD1 TRBV6-5 ASSPQGVGGAF
TRBD2 TRBV5-1 ASSLSLAGDGNIQY
- TRBV11-3 ASSLDLNNEQF
TRBD1 TRBV27 ASSYRQGNTEAF
TRBD2 TRBV28 ASAHGGLAGYEQY
- TRBV7-8 ASSFSGLDYEQY
- TRBV19 ASSSIDTSYEQY
- TRBV5-1 ASSLDGETQY
TRBD2 TRBV29-1 SVDGRTSEDTQY
- TRBV27 ASSFSPNDSPLH
TRBD2 TRBV5-1 ASSLAGDGGEQF
- TRBV7-8 ASSLTEGPNTEAF
- TRBV5-1 ASSPTGTGITSGPSYEQY